These 17 T cell receptor beta chains share one sample of origin, sequenced in a study of T-cell memory formation after mild COVID-19. TCRdb used MiXCR to reprocess the 5' RACE reads, holding one entry per CDR3 protein. The data hold around 200,000 distinct CDR3 sequences, with 25% to 35% observed a single time. The sequenced sample was PBMCs or a T cell subset sorted from them (not recorded which). These receptors were taken from an adult woman who had mild COVID-19 (a few samples of this study predate the infection). Cell type and time point are not known.

In this sample, this clonotype turned up a few times. The CDR3 coding sequence is TGTGCCAGCAGCGCCAGCGGGTTCAAACGGGATACGCAGTATTTT. Translating it yields CASSASGFKRDTQYF. V and J are TRBV11-2 and TRBJ2-3; possibly TRBD2 for D (6 bases). The CDR3 sequence is 15 residues long. CDR1 and CDR2 from the germline V gene are SGHAT and FQNNGV. V was trimmed by 5 bases and J by 6 bases, leaving 18 bases between them.

The chain links TRBV5-1 to TRBJ1-1; D is ambiguous. The V end lost 3 bases, the J end lost 3 bases, and 21 bases lay between the germline ends. Germline loops: CDR1 SGHRS, CDR2 YFSETQ. CDR3 length: 17 residues. The CDR3 is CASSSIKTKTGDTEAFF. DNA for the CDR3: TGCGCCAGCAGCTCGATCAAAACTAAGACGGGAGACACTGAAGCTTTCTTT.

A few counts support this clonotype. The rearrangement uses TRBV11-2 and TRBJ2-5; D unresolved. The V end was cut by 1 base, the J end by 5 bases, with 11 bases between. Germline V gives CDR1 SGHAT, CDR2 FQNNGV. The CDR3 has 14 amino acids. The CDR3 sequence: CASSLVSSRETQYF. CDR3 bases: TGTGCCAGCAGCTTAGTGAGTAGCAGGGAGACCCAGTACTTC.

The gene calls are TRBV7-8 and TRBJ2-1, with TRBD1 matching 9 bases. Germline CDR1 reads SGHVS; CDR2 reads FQNEAQ. Trimming took 5 bases from V and 4 from J; bases not matched to a gene: 6. This CDR3 spans 15 amino acids. CDR3 in amino acids: CASSTQGATYNEQFF. CDR3 nucleotide sequence: TGTGCCAGCAGCACACAGGGGGCTACTTACAATGAGCAGTTCTTC.

The genes are TRBV6-1 and TRBJ2-5; 12 bases are shared with TRBD2. The CDR3 length is 15 residues. Germline CDR1 and CDR2: MNHNS and SASEGT. V was pared by 2 bases and J by 2 bases, with 0 bases of the junction left unmatched. CDR3 sequence: CASSELAGGQETQYF. The CDR3 region has the DNA TGTGCCAGCAGTGAACTAGCGGGGGGGCAAGAGACCCAGTACTTC.

The chain recombines TRBV5-1 with TRBJ1-1, with D perhaps matching TRBD1 (6 bases). This CDR3 has 17 residues. Trimming left V 1 base short and J 6 bases short, with 22 bases between. The germline CDR1 and CDR2 sequences are SGHRS and YFSETQ. The CDR3 sequence is CASSLLGGSDRFPEAFF. DNA of the CDR3: TGCGCCAGCAGCTTGTTGGGTGGATCAGACAGGTTCCCTGAAGCTTTCTTT.

J is TRBJ2-7 and V is TRBV25-1; D may be TRBD2 (6 bases). This CDR3 has 15 residues. Germline loops: CDR1 MGHDK, CDR2 SYGVNS. Trimming cost V 6 bases and J 2 bases, with 17 bases left between them. Here the CDR3 reads CASSQYGTGAYEQYF. CDR3 sequence (DNA): TGTGCCAGCAGCCAATACGGGACGGGGGCCTACGAGCAGTACTTC.

This chain connects TRBV2 to TRBJ2-1; 15 bases match TRBD2. V dropped 6 bases and J dropped 5; count of bases not matched to a gene: 8. The CDR3 is made up of 17 amino acids. The germline V gene has CDR1 SNHLY and CDR2 FYNNEI. CDR3 in amino acids: CASSASGLAGGNNEQFF. For the CDR3, the DNA is TGTGCCAGCAGCGCATCAGGACTAGCGGGAGGGAACAATGAGCAGTTCTTC.

The sample holds many counts of this clonotype. The chain is built from TRBV27 and TRBJ2-1; no definite D call. V was cut by 2 bases and J by 7 bases, with 6 bases left in between. Germline V gives CDR1 MNHEY, CDR2 SMNVEV (reference sequence). The CDR3 sequence is 12 residues long. The CDR3 reads CASSLGPNEQFF. The DNA for the CDR3 is TGTGCCAGCAGTTTAGGCCCGAATGAGCAGTTCTTC.

This clonotype was recorded at least ten times. The gene calls are TRBV7-9 and TRBJ2-7, with D hard to call. V was clipped by 3 bases and J by 2 bases, with 8 bases between them. The CDR3 runs to 13 residues. Germline V gene data show CDR1 as SEHNR and CDR2 as FQNEAQ (reference sequence). CDR3 region: CASSFSFTYEQYF. CDR3 nucleotides: TGTGCCAGCAGCTTTAGCTTTACCTACGAGCAGTACTTC.

The chain links TRBV29-1 to TRBJ1-1; maybe TRBD1 (5 bases). V lost 6 bases and J lost 0, with 11 bases in between. The CDR3 is 13 amino acids. Germline V CDR1 and CDR2: SQVTM, ANQGSEA. In DNA, the CDR3 is TGCAGCGTAGTGGGACCCTTGAACACTGAAGCTTTCTTT. Its translation: CSVVGPLNTEAFF.

This clonotype was seen a handful of times. V gene TRBV5-1 combines with J gene TRBJ2-5; D not certain. CDR1 is SGHRS, CDR2 YFSETQ, per germline. The CDR3 has 12 amino acids. V lost 0 bases to trimming and J lost 4 bases, with 4 bases between them. CDR3 protein: CASSLESETQYF. The CDR3 DNA is TGCGCCAGCAGCTTGGAATCAGAGACCCAGTACTTC.

This clonotype was detected ten times or more. V and J are TRBV12-3 or TRBV12-4 and TRBJ1-1; TRBD1 matches at 8 bases. V lost 6 bases to trimming and J lost 4 bases; unmatched junction nucleotides: 10. CDR3 length equals 15 residues. CDR3 amino acids: CASRRQGSSVTEAFF. DNA of the CDR3: TGTGCCAGCAGGCGACAGGGGTCGTCGGTCACTGAAGCTTTCTTT.

The chain is built from TRBV5-1 and TRBJ1-4, with D possibly being TRBD1 (5 bases). The CDR3 is made up of 14 amino acids. Germline values: CDR1 SGHRS, CDR2 YFSETQ. Deletions cut 4 bases from V and 5 bases from J, with 12 bases between. The CDR3 DNA reads as TGCGCCAGCAGCCAGGCGGGGGGAAATGAAAAACTGTTTTTT. This sequence encodes CASSQAGGNEKLFF.

This chain connects TRBV15 to TRBJ2-1, with D perhaps matching TRBD1 (6 bases). V was cut by 5 bases and J by 7 bases, with 9 bases left in between. This CDR3 has 12 residues. Germline V gene sequence: CDR1 LNHNV, CDR2 YYDKDF (reference sequence). Here the CDR3 reads CATSEQGNEQFF. The CDR3 bases are TGTGCCACCAGCGAACAGGGAAATGAGCAGTTCTTC.

This clonotype was recorded many times. The chain uses TRBV18 and TRBJ1-1, with a tentative D call TRBD1 (5 bases). V lost 8 bases and J 0 bases, leaving 13 bases between the germline ends. Germline-derived CDR1 and CDR2 are KGHSH and LQKENI. The CDR3 is 14 amino acids. In DNA form, the CDR3 reads TGTGCCAGCAGCCCCGGGACGGTGAACACTGAAGCTTTCTTT. Amino acid sequence: CASSPGTVNTEAFF.

V usage is TRBV18 and J usage is TRBJ2-3, with 12 bases fitting TRBD1. Per the germline V gene, CDR1 is KGHSH and CDR2 is LQKENI. The trim removed 3 bases at V and 1 base at J, leaving 5 bases unmatched. The CDR3 spans 17 residues. The CDR3, as DNA: TGTGCCAGCTCACCGGGGACAGGGGGCCGGGGCACAGATACGCAGTATTTT. It translates to CASSPGTGGRGTDTQYF. The full variable domain, with the rest looked up from reference TRBV18 and TRBJ2-3, is NAGVMQNPRHLVRRRGQEARLRCSPMKGHSHVYWYRQLPEEGLKFMVYLQKENIIDESGMPKERFSAEFPKEGPSILRIQQVVRGDSAAYFCASSPGTGGRGTDTQYFGPGTRLTVL.